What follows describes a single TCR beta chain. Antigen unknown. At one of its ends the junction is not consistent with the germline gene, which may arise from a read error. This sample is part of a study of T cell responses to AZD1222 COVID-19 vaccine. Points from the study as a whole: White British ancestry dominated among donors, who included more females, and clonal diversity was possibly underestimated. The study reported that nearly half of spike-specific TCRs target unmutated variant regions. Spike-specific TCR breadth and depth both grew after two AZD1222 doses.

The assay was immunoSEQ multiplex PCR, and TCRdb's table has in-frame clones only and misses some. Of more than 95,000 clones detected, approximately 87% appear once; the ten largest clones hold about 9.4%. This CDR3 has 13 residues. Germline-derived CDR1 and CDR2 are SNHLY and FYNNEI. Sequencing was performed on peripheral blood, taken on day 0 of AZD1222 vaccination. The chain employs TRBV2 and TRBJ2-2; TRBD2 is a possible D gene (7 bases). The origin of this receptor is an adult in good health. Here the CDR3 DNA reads TGTGCCAGCAGCCCCCAATGGAGGGGGGGGCTGTTTTTT. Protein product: CASSPQWRGGLFF.